The next 14 T cell receptor beta chains were all read from a single sample in a study of blood T cell repertoires in COVID-19. Sequencing used immunoSEQ multiplex PCR; TCRdb keeps in-frame clones, though not all of them. Here the sample spans 13,000 to 15,000 clones, 86% being singletons. The sequenced material came from peripheral blood. The receptor set was obtained from a human donor in a cohort sampled during active COVID-19.

J is TRBJ2-7 and V is TRBV4-2; 8 bases align to TRBD1. V was pared by 0 bases and J by 3 bases, with 10 bases of the junction left unmatched. This CDR3 region has 17 residues. From germline, CDR1 is LGHNA and CDR2 YNFKEQ. CDR3 nucleotide sequence: TGTGCCAGCAGCCAAGATGGGTCAGGACAGGGAATCTACGAGCAGTACTTC. Amino acids: CASSQDGSGQGIYEQYF.

The chain combines TRBV7-6 with TRBJ2-4; 11 bases are a match to TRBD1. CDR1 is SGHVS, CDR2 FNYEAQ, per germline. The CDR3 is 14 amino acids. Losses at the gene ends were 5 bases for V and 9 bases for J; bases not matched to a gene: 6. The CDR3 loop is CASSHGTGGTIQYF. The CDR3 DNA follows: TGTGCCAGCAGCCATGGGACAGGGGGAACCATTCAGTACTTC.

The chain has TRBV7-2 and TRBJ1-2; 7 bases match TRBD1. The trim removed 5 bases at V and 8 bases at J, leaving 11 bases unmatched. The CDR3 extends over 14 amino acids. The germline gives CDR1 SGHTA, CDR2 FQGNSA. DNA for the CDR3: TGTGCCAGCAGCATCAAGGGGGCTTCGGGAGGCTACACCTTC. This codes for CASSIKGASGGYTF.

The chain is built from TRBV7-2 and TRBJ2-1; TRBD2 matches 10 bases. From germline, CDR1 is SGHTA and CDR2 FQGNSA. This CDR3 region has 15 residues. The ends lost 5 bases at V and 9 bases at J; junction bases unmatched: 10. The CDR3 here is CASSRQRLAGAEQFF. The CDR3 region has the DNA TGTGCCAGCAGCCGCCAACGGCTAGCGGGAGCTGAGCAGTTCTTC.

The V call is TRBV29-1, the J call TRBJ1-1; D not certain. Trimming shortened V by 3 bases and J by 4 bases, and 9 bases separated the two germline ends. This CDR3 comprises 12 residues. The germline V gene encodes CDR1 SQVTM and CDR2 ANQGSEA. CDR3 amino acids: CSVDGVGTEAFF. The CDR3 bases are TGCAGCGTTGACGGGGTTGGCACTGAAGCTTTCTTT.

The chain carries TRBV6-1 and TRBJ1-1; D unresolved. The germline gives CDR1 MNHNS, CDR2 SASEGT. The CDR3 contains 14 residues. Trimming pared 3 bases from V and 5 bases from J, leaving 13 bases between. The CDR3 loop is CASSESLIRTEAFF. The CDR3 DNA reads as TGTGCCAGCAGTGAGTCCCTAATTCGGACTGAAGCTTTCTTT.

The chain joins TRBV30 to TRBJ1-5, with unresolved D. The CDR3 runs to 13 residues. The V end lost 1 base, the J end lost 5 bases, and 9 bases lay between the germline ends. Germline CDR1 is GTSNPN and CDR2 is SVGIG (reference sequence). The CDR3 protein is CAWSDGLDQPQHF. CDR3 DNA: TGTGCCTGGAGTGATGGACTTGATCAGCCCCAGCATTTT.

The chain joins TRBV23-1 to TRBJ1-1, with 9 bases matching TRBD1. TRBV23-1 is flagged as an ORF with uncertain function. J lost 1 base, V lost 2 bases, and 17 bases had no gene match. The CDR3 extends over 20 amino acids. Here the CDR3 DNA reads TGCGCCAGCAGTCAAGGGGACAGGGATCGACATCGGATACCGAACACTGAAGCTTTCTTT. It translates to CASSQGDRDRHRIPNTEAFF.

This chain joins TRBV30 and TRBJ2-1; D may be TRBD1 (6 bases). Germline V gene data show CDR1 as GTSNPN and CDR2 as SVGIG (reference sequence). The CDR3 covers 14 residues. Trimming left V 1 base short and J 5 bases short, with 12 bases between. CDR3 in amino acids: CAWSAGHADNEQFF. CDR3 DNA sequence: TGTGCCTGGAGTGCGGGACACGCCGACAATGAGCAGTTCTTC.

The chain employs TRBV20-1 and TRBJ2-3, with D tentatively TRBD1 (5 bases). Germline assignment: CDR1 DFQATT and CDR2 SNEGSKA (reference sequence). Trimming cost V 3 bases and J 1 base, with 11 bases left between them. The CDR3 sequence is 14 residues long. CDR3 DNA sequence: TGCAGTGCTAGTGGGCTAGGGGGCACAGATACGCAGTATTTT. Translating gives CSASGLGGTDTQYF.

This clone was seen only once. The V call is TRBV23-1, the J call TRBJ1-6; D is unresolved. TRBV23-1 is an ORF, with its function uncertain. The CDR3 has 18 amino acids. Trimming took off 8 bases at V and 0 bases at J, with 20 bases between the two ends. The CDR3: CASRRRVGRSSYNSPLHF. The CDR3 nucleotides are TGCGCCAGCCGCCGAAGGGTAGGGAGGAGCTCCTATAATTCACCCCTCCACTTT.

This clone was seen just once. The V gene is TRBV5-6, the J gene TRBJ2-3; possibly TRBD2 for D (7 bases). With 1 base removed from V and 2 bases from J, the gap between germline ends came to 17 bases. The CDR3 covers 17 residues. Germline CDR1 reads SGHDT; CDR2 reads YYEEEE. CDR3 coding DNA: TGTGCCAGCAGCTTGAGGATAGGGGGGGGACCCACAGATACGCAGTATTTT. Translation: CASSLRIGGGPTDTQYF. The variable domain in full, completed from reference TRBV5-6 and TRBJ2-3, reads DAGVTQSPTHLIKTRGQQVTLRCSPKSGHDTVSWYQQALGQGPQFIFQYYEEEERQRGNFPDRFSGHQFPNYSSELNVNALLLGDSALYLCASSLRIGGGPTDTQYFGPGTRLTVL.

The rearrangement links TRBV20-1 to TRBJ2-5, with a tentative D call TRBD2 (6 bases). Germline CDR1 reads DFQATT; CDR2 reads SNEGSKA (reference sequence). Trimming removed 5 bases at V and 13 bases at J, with 17 bases between. CDR3 length equals 11 residues. The CDR3: CSARTTGRTYF. DNA for the CDR3: TGCAGTGCTCGGACTACCGGCAGAACGTACTTC.

The chain uses TRBV10-3 and TRBJ2-7; 12 bases are shared with TRBD1. The germline gives CDR1 ENHRY, CDR2 SYGVKD. This CDR3 spans 15 amino acids. The trim removed 6 bases at V and 6 bases at J, leaving 9 bases unmatched. In DNA, the CDR3 is TGTGCCATCAGGGATGGGACAGGGGGCTTCGGCGAGCAGTACTTC. Protein: CAIRDGTGGFGEQYF.